This T cell receptor beta chain stems from a study of T cell repertoires in cytomegalovirus infection. Study as a whole: CMV infection plus the matching HLA type was flagged by public TCR beta signatures.

This CDR3 contains 19 residues. The ends were cut back, 5 bases at V and 2 bases at J, with 22 bases in the middle. Germline V gene data show CDR1 as MNHEY and CDR2 as SVGEGT. Study outcomes and limitations: The ex vivo response was dominated by HLA-C-restricted CMV-specific TCR beta clonotypes. Identification of carriers of CMV plus the relevant HLA was achieved through cumulative public TCR beta family frequency.

One entry per CDR3 protein, called by TCRdb with MiXCR from the reads. The sample carries about 150,000 distinct CDR3 sequences, roughly a quarter recorded once. This clonotype came up a few times. The target antigen is unknown. Sequenced sample: PBMCs. The chain has TRBV6-2 or TRBV6-3 and TRBJ2-6; either TRBD1 or TRBD2 may supply D (5 bases each). This receptor was identified in a human donor in good health (CMV status not recorded). Some clones in this sample may be carry-over from other donors' samples. The CDR3 nucleotides are TGTGCCAGCAGTAAAAATACCCGGGACCATCGGACTGGGGCCAACGTCCTGACTTTC. This translates into CASSKNTRDHRTGANVLTF.